This T cell receptor (beta chain) originates from a study of PD-1 blockade in classical Hodgkin lymphoma. TCRdb keeps only in-frame clones here, not all; method: immunoSEQ multiplex PCR. Of about 9,900 clones in the sample, about 93% are singletons; the top ten hold roughly 13%. The study, taken as a whole, reports: The authors have not defined what causes the repertoire differences, possibly disease activity or prior therapy. Reports described newly diagnosed patients as having lower baseline TCR diversity than healthy donors. Exclusion covered patients beginning nivolumab under 1 year post-ASCT. Complete responders entered with baseline diversity on par with newly diagnosed patients, the results showed.

The patients all showed relapse after autologous stem cell transplantation, while their brentuximab vedotin exposure varied. Remarks on this clone: The antigen is unknown.

CDR3 length: 13 residues. V was trimmed by 7 bases and J by 3 bases, leaving 13 bases between them. CDR1 is SNHLY and CDR2 is FYNNEI in the germline V gene. The sample here was peripheral blood mononuclear cells (PBMCs), taken at baseline. The receptor was isolated from a human donor with classical Hodgkin lymphoma. The chain couples TRBV2 to TRBJ2-7; TRBD1 or TRBD2 may be the D gene (5 bases each). CDR3 loop: CASNGIGDYEQYF. As DNA, the CDR3 is TGTGCCAGCAACGGGATAGGGGACTACGAGCAGTACTTC.